The rows below give T cell receptor beta chains drawn from one sample of a study of blood T cells in healthy people across ages. TCRdb independently ran MiXCR on the 5' RACE reads; one entry per CDR3 protein. This sample has roughly 800,000 distinct CDR3 sequences, with 58% found just once. Sequenced material: blood. All receptors come from a man aged 25 to 40 in good health. CDR3s include the opening cysteine and the closing phenylalanine or tryptophan. The order of the fields is V gene, J gene, CDR3 protein.

>TRBV20-1|TRBJ2-1
CSASRVGDYNEQFF
>TRBV6-5|TRBJ2-3
CASSYSIAGGGRDTQYF
>TRBV5-1|TRBJ2-3
CASTLEGGTQYF
>TRBV20-1|TRBJ1-2
CSASAPGTGGFGDGYTF
>TRBV20-1|TRBJ1-4
CSVDSANEKLFF
>TRBV15|TRBJ2-1
CATSRNRDPGNEQFF
>TRBV4-2|TRBJ1-3
CASSSEGTVMAGNTIYF
>TRBV6-1|TRBJ2-2
CARVPLTGELFF
>TRBV2|TRBJ2-7
CASRGTEYTYEQYF
>TRBV6-2/TRBV6-3|TRBJ1-5
CASSLGAIRPQHF
>TRBV7-2|TRBJ2-2
CASRWTASNTGELFF
>TRBV30|TRBJ1-4
CAWSLPGGVTNEKLFF